One TCR beta chain is described in this entry. As yet, its antigen is unknown. This sample stems from a study of shared clonotypes between healthy human individuals. Study outcomes and limitations: An anticipated effect of sequencing depth on clonotype sharing among donors was recognized. Memory subsets had estimated richness that was generally smaller than that of naive subsets. Clonotypes not shared had lower generation probabilities than those common to all four donors.

The CDR3 runs to 13 residues. The V gene lost 7 bases and the J gene lost 1 base, with 10 bases spanning the gap. Germline V gene lookup returns CDR1 MDHEN and CDR2 SYDVKM. Only in-frame clones appear in the TCRdb table, and some are missing; sequencing was by immunoSEQ multiplex PCR. The sample holds some 680,000 clones, around 73% seen once. Donors were healthy HIV-negative adults without recent acute infections or vaccinations. Sequenced material: memory CD4+ T cells sorted from blood. As to subset: CD45RA-negative fraction. The origin of this receptor is a woman aged 25 to 39 in good health. The chain links TRBV28 to TRBJ1-1; D possibly corresponds to TRBD1 (6 bases). The chain's CDR3 is CASKRGGNTEAFF. The DNA of the CDR3 is TGTGCCAGCAAACGAGGGGGGAACACTGAAGCTTTCTTT.